The 28 T cell receptor beta chains presented below share a single source sample, sequenced in a study of circulating tumor DNA in untreated peripheral T-cell lymphoma. The protocol was immunoSEQ multiplex PCR, while the TCRdb copy is restricted to in-frame clones and leaves out a portion. The sample has around 6,400 clones, about 60% seen once. Sequenced sample: tumor tissue. The receptors shown here come from a human donor with peripheral T-cell lymphoma.

The chain couples TRBV5-1 to TRBJ1-2; 8 bases agree with TRBD1. Germline V gene sequence: CDR1 SGHRS, CDR2 YFSETQ. V lost 4 bases and J lost 6; bases outside the gene matches: 11. This CDR3 has 15 amino acids. As DNA, the CDR3 is TGCGCCAGCAGCACAATGGGACAGGATATTAATGGCTACACCTTC. Protein product: CASSTMGQDINGYTF.

The rearrangement links TRBV18 to TRBJ2-5; 10 bases align to TRBD2. The junction had 4 bases not matched to a gene; V was cut back by 4 bases and J by 2 bases. The CDR3 totals 15 residues. CDR1 and CDR2 (germline): KGHSH, LQKENI. The CDR3, as DNA: TGTGCCAGCTCACACGGGACTAGCGCGCAAGAGACCCAGTACTTC. Translating it yields CASSHGTSAQETQYF.

The genes are TRBV18 and TRBJ1-5; TRBD1 agrees at 7 bases. The V gene's germline CDR1 is KGHSH and CDR2 LQKENI. J lost 2 bases, V lost 1 base, and 5 bases had no gene match. This CDR3 is 16 amino acids long. CDR3 sequence (DNA): TGTGCCAGCTCACCACAGGGGGCGTGGGGCAATCAGCCCCAGCATTTT. It codes for CASSPQGAWGNQPQHF.

The chain joins TRBV30 to TRBJ1-5; D gene unclear. The CDR3 loop spans 15 amino acids. Trimming removed 2 bases from V and 4 bases from J, with 15 bases in between. The germline gives CDR1 GTSNPN, CDR2 SVGIG (reference sequence). The CDR3: CAWSFGGGRNQPQHF. For the CDR3, the DNA is TGTGCCTGGAGTTTTGGTGGAGGGCGAAATCAGCCCCAGCATTTT.

About this clone itself: The junction departs from the called germline gene at one end, perhaps through a read error. V gene TRBV6-8 combines with J gene TRBJ2-1; D ambiguous. The germline CDR1 and CDR2 sequences are MNHGY and SAAAGT. CDR3 length: 14 residues. This CDR3 reads CASTDASSYNEQFF. CDR3 DNA sequence: TGTGCCAGCACGGACGCAAGCTCCTATAATGAGCAGTTCTTC.

Note on this clone: Relative to the germline gene, one junction end is altered; a read error may explain this. The chain uses TRBV6-8 and TRBJ2-7, with a possible D match to TRBD1 (6 bases). This CDR3 is built from 14 residues. CDR1 is MNHGY and CDR2 is SAAAGT in the germline V gene. The CDR3 DNA reads as TGTGTCAGCAGTCTGGACAGCCAGGCCTACGAGCAGTACTTC. Encoded protein: CVSSLDSQAYEQYF.

This clone was picked up a small number of times. The CDR3 region has the DNA TGTGCCAGTTATCCCGGACAGGGAGTCTTCTCTGGCTACACCTTC. Amino acid sequence: CASYPGQGVFSGYTF. The genes are TRBV19 and TRBJ1-2, with TRBD1 matching 8 bases. Germline lookup yields CDR1 LNHDA and CDR2 SQIVND (reference sequence). CDR3 length equals 15 residues. V lost 8 bases to trimming and J lost 7 bases; unmatched junction nucleotides: 15.

This rearrangement joins TRBV11-3 to TRBJ2-7; 9 bases agree with TRBD1. From germline, CDR1 is SGHNT and CDR2 YENEEA. The CDR3 covers 14 residues. Trimming cost V 4 bases and J 2 bases; bases outside gene matches: 3. In nucleotides, the CDR3 is TGTGCCAGCAGCTGGGGGACAGGGACCTACGAGCAGTACTTC. It is translated as CASSWGTGTYEQYF.

This clone was seen a single time. This chain uses TRBV19 with TRBJ1-1, with D possibly being TRBD1 (6 bases). V dropped 8 bases and J dropped 4 bases, with 17 bases sitting between them. The CDR3 sequence is 14 residues long. Germline V gene data show CDR1 as LNHDA and CDR2 as SQIVND (reference sequence). CDR3 DNA: TGTGCCAGTTCCCCGCAGGGGCTAGGCACTGAAGCTTTCTTT. It specifies CASSPQGLGTEAFF. The variable domain in full, completed from reference TRBV19 and TRBJ1-1, reads DGGITQSPKYLFRKEGQNVTLSCEQNLNHDAMYWYRQDPGQGLRLIYYSQIVNDFQKGDIAEGYSVSREKKESFPLTVTSAQKNPTAFYLCASSPQGLGTEAFFGQGTRLTVV.

This clone has only a few counts. The chain recombines TRBV1 with TRBJ1-5; the D call of TRBD1 is as the table states it, not checked on the DNA. TRBV1 is termed a pseudogene. The CDR3 contains 13 residues. The CDR3 nucleotides read TGCGCCAGCAGCCACCGAACAGGGGACGCCCAGCATTTT. The encoded protein is CASSHRTGDAQHF.

This chain joins TRBV11-1 and TRBJ2-7; 13 nucleotides agree with TRBD2. Germline CDR1 is SGHAT and CDR2 is FQDESV (reference sequence). The CDR3 is made up of 15 amino acids. The ends lost 5 bases at V and 2 bases at J; junction bases unmatched: 3. The CDR3 sequence: CASSGGLAGAYEQYF. CDR3 DNA sequence: TGTGCCAGCAGCGGCGGACTAGCGGGAGCCTACGAGCAGTACTTC.

The V call is TRBV15, the J call TRBJ1-1, with 11 nucleotides matching TRBD1. V dropped 8 bases and J dropped 7; count of bases not matched to a gene: 12. The germline gives CDR1 LNHNV, CDR2 YYDKDF (reference sequence). The CDR3 is 15 amino acids. The chain's CDR3 is CATSANRGQGGEAFF. For the CDR3, the DNA is TGTGCCACCTCCGCCAACAGGGGACAGGGGGGTGAAGCTTTCTTT.

This chain links TRBV18 with TRBJ2-3, with a possible D match to TRBD2 (6 bases). The CDR3 consists of 15 residues. V lost 3 bases and J lost 1, with 11 bases in between. Germline V lookup: CDR1 KGHSH, CDR2 LQKENI. The CDR3 region has the DNA TGTGCCAGCTCACCGCAACCGGGAGGCACAGATACGCAGTATTTT. Translation gives CASSPQPGGTDTQYF.

This clone was seen only a few times. V is TRBV19 and J is TRBJ2-2; D is uncertain. CDR1 and CDR2 (germline): LNHDA, SQIVND (reference sequence). The CDR3 length is 14 residues. V lost 2 bases and J lost 4, with 8 bases in between. In DNA, the CDR3 is TGTGCCAGTAGTATAACTGGTGGCACCGGGGAGCTGTTTTTT. It encodes CASSITGGTGELFF.

This sequence joins TRBV11-3 and TRBJ2-1, with D hard to call. Trimming left V 5 bases short and J 2 bases short, with 10 bases between. Germline V gene lookup returns CDR1 SGHNT and CDR2 YENEEA. The CDR3 runs to 14 residues. The CDR3 nucleotides are TGTGCCAGCAGCCCCCGAACGACCTACAATGAGCAGTTCTTC. Encoded protein: CASSPRTTYNEQFF.

The gene calls are TRBV10-2 and TRBJ2-1; 9 positions agree with TRBD2. J was trimmed by 4 bases and V by 1 base; bases with no gene match: 2. Germline loops: CDR1 WSHSY, CDR2 SAAADI. This CDR3 contains 15 residues. The DNA of the CDR3 is TGCGCCAGCAGTGAGTTAGCGGGGGTGTACAATGAGCAGTTCTTC. Amino acids: CASSELAGVYNEQFF.

This clone has more than one count but fewer than ten. This chain uses TRBV6-8 with TRBJ1-6, with D hard to call. From germline, CDR1 is MNHGY and CDR2 SAAAGT. The CDR3 is 14 residues long. The V end lost 6 bases, the J end lost 4 bases, and 10 bases lay between the germline ends. CDR3 loop: CASRPGIYNSPLHF. The CDR3 DNA reads TGTGCCAGCAGACCCGGGATTTATAATTCACCCCTCCACTTT.

V and J are TRBV29-1 and TRBJ2-3; the match to TRBD2 covers 8 bases. CDR3 length: 13 amino acids. Germline V gene data show CDR1 as SQVTM and CDR2 as ANQGSEA. The V and J ends lost 7 bases and 4 bases, in that order; junction bases with no gene match: 7. CDR3 in DNA: TGCAGCGGCAGACTAGCGCGCTCAGATACGCAGTATTTT. It encodes CSGRLARSDTQYF.

This clone was observed a handful of times. The chain uses TRBV10-2 and TRBJ2-7; D is unclear. V lost 4 bases and J lost 5, with 18 bases in between. The CDR3 has 15 residues. CDR1 and CDR2 from the germline V gene are WSHSY and SAAADI. The CDR3 DNA sequence: TGCGCCAGCAGTGCGGAGAGGTACACCGGCCACGAGCAGTACTTC. It yields the protein CASSAERYTGHEQYF.

The V call is TRBV7-2, the J call TRBJ2-2, with D unresolved. This CDR3 comprises 15 residues. With 2 bases removed from V and 2 bases from J, the gap between germline ends came to 9 bases. CDR1 and CDR2 from the germline V gene are SGHTA and FQGNSA. CDR3 in DNA: TGTGCCAGCAGCTTACGACGACAAAACACCGGGGAGCTGTTTTTT. It specifies CASSLRRQNTGELFF.

The chain joins TRBV2 to TRBJ2-2, with D unresolved. V was pared by 6 bases and J by 4 bases, with 9 bases between. The CDR3 has 13 residues. Germline V gene lookup returns CDR1 SNHLY and CDR2 FYNNEI. CDR3 protein: CASRARSTGELFF. CDR3 in DNA: TGTGCCAGCAGAGCAAGGAGCACCGGGGAGCTGTTTTTT.

This clone was detected only once. The J gene is TRBJ2-1, the V gene TRBV19, with D unclear. The CDR3 runs 13 residues. Germline V gene lookup returns CDR1 LNHDA and CDR2 SQIVND (reference sequence). V lost 1 base and J lost 8, with 9 bases in between. CDR3 DNA: TGTGCCAGTAGTATAGTCTATATCGATGAGCAGTTCTTC. As protein: CASSIVYIDEQFF.

The chain has TRBV6-8 and TRBJ2-1; 9 nucleotides match TRBD1. The CDR3 is 16 residues long. Germline lookup yields CDR1 MNHGY and CDR2 SAAAGT. The V gene end was trimmed by 6 bases and the J gene end by 0 bases; junction bases not matched to a gene: 6. CDR3 nucleotide sequence: TGTGCCAGCAGGCCCAGACAGGGGGACTCCTACAATGAGCAGTTCTTC. It codes for CASRPRQGDSYNEQFF.

The chain recombines TRBV18 with TRBJ1-5; possibly TRBD1 for D (5 bases). Trimming took off 2 bases at V and 2 bases at J, with 10 bases between the two ends. CDR3 length: 15 amino acids. Looked up from germline, CDR1 is KGHSH and CDR2 is LQKENI. The CDR3 DNA reads TGTGCCAGCTCACCAATACAGGTCCGCAATCAGCCCCAGCATTTT. It specifies CASSPIQVRNQPQHF.

The V and J genes are TRBV28 and TRBJ2-7; the match to TRBD1 covers 7 bases. CDR1 and CDR2 (germline): MDHEN, SYDVKM. Trimming removed 5 bases from V and 4 bases from J; junction bases left unmatched: 2. This CDR3 contains 12 residues. In DNA, the CDR3 is TGTGCCAGCAGTGAGACAGGGTACGAGCAGTACTTC. Its translation: CASSETGYEQYF.

Only a few counts were recorded for this clone. The V and J genes are TRBV18 and TRBJ2-5, with 7 bases that match TRBD2. The CDR3 sequence is 14 residues long. Unmatched junction bases numbered 7, after V lost 3 bases and J lost 6 bases. Per the germline V gene, CDR1 is KGHSH and CDR2 is LQKENI. The CDR3 DNA follows: TGTGCCAGCTCACCCCCCAGCGGGGAGAAGACCCAGTACTTC. The encoded protein is CASSPPSGEKTQYF.

The CDR3 loop is CASSQDWGGELFF. DNA of the CDR3: TGTGCCAGCAGCCAAGATTGGGGAGGGGAGCTGTTTTTT. The chain is built from TRBV14 and TRBJ2-2, with D unclear. V was clipped by 0 bases and J by 8 bases, with 7 bases between them. Looked up from germline, CDR1 is SGHDN and CDR2 is FVKESK. The CDR3 is made up of 13 amino acids.

Only a few counts were recorded for this clone. The rearrangement joins TRBV19 to TRBJ1-5, with D unresolved. This CDR3 is built from 14 residues. The V end was cut by 6 bases, the J end by 9 bases, with 18 bases between. Germline V CDR1 and CDR2: LNHDA, SQIVND (reference sequence). This chain's CDR3 is CASSPLDRSGPQHF. In DNA, the CDR3 is TGTGCCAGTAGCCCCCTTGACCGGAGTGGGCCCCAGCATTTT.